These 20 T cell receptor beta chains originate from one sample sequenced in a study of T cell responses to AZD1222 COVID-19 vaccine. Produced via immunoSEQ multiplex PCR; TCRdb's table is partial and in-frame only. The sample has 70,000 to 80,000 clones, 80% to 90% seen once. This specimen was peripheral blood, taken on day 0 of AZD1222 vaccination. These receptors came from an adult in good health.

J is TRBJ1-1 and V is TRBV28; TRBD1 agrees at 11 bases. Trimming removed 5 bases from V and 4 bases from J; junction bases left unmatched: 3. The germline V gene encodes CDR1 MDHEN and CDR2 SYDVKM. This CDR3 has 14 residues. The CDR3, as DNA: TGTGCCAGCAGTGGAGGGACAGGGGGCACTGAAGCTTTCTTT. Translating it yields CASSGGTGGTEAFF.

The chain joins TRBV30 to TRBJ2-6; D remains unclear. The V end lost 7 bases, the J end lost 0 bases, and 7 bases lay between the germline ends. This CDR3 comprises 13 residues. CDR1 and CDR2 from the germline V gene are GTSNPN and SVGIG (reference sequence). In DNA, the CDR3 is TGTGCCTCCCAAGGCTCTGGGGCCAACGTCCTGACTTTC. Its protein is CASQGSGANVLTF.

The CDR3 DNA follows: TGTGCCAGCAGCCAAGGGGTCCTGCGGGGGAGCTCCTACAATGAGCAGTTCTTC. Its translation: CASSQGVLRGSSYNEQFF. The chain carries TRBV3-1 (or the pseudogene TRBV3-2) and TRBJ2-1, with 7 bases fitting TRBD2. There are 18 residues in the CDR3. Germline loops: CDR1 LGHDT, CDR2 YNNKEL (reference sequence). The junction had 9 bases not matched to a gene; V was cut back by 1 base and J by 0 bases.

The chain joins TRBV19 to TRBJ1-1; 11 nucleotides agree with TRBD1. The ends lost 3 bases at V and 4 bases at J; junction bases unmatched: 4. Per the germline V gene, CDR1 is LNHDA and CDR2 is SQIVND (reference sequence). The CDR3 has 15 residues. CDR3 protein: CASSIGTGGSTEAFF. The CDR3 bases are TGTGCCAGTAGTATTGGGACAGGGGGATCCACTGAAGCTTTCTTT. The whole variable domain, filled in from reference TRBV19 and TRBJ1-1, reads DGGITQSPKYLFRKEGQNVTLSCEQNLNHDAMYWYRQDPGQGLRLIYYSQIVNDFQKGDIAEGYSVSREKKESFPLTVTSAQKNPTAFYLCASSIGTGGSTEAFFGQGTRLTVV.

This clone was seen more than once but under ten times. This chain uses TRBV7-2 with TRBJ1-6, with D possibly TRBD1 on 5 matching bases. Germline-derived CDR1 and CDR2 are SGHTA and FQGNSA. The CDR3 runs to 16 residues. With 5 bases removed from V and 14 bases from J, the gap between germline ends came to 25 bases. CDR3 sequence: CASSPQTGTAAGSLHF. The CDR3 DNA is TGTGCCAGCAGCCCACAGACCGGGACGGCGGCCGGGTCCCTCCACTTT.

The chain uses TRBV6-2 or TRBV6-3 and TRBJ2-5; perhaps D is TRBD1 or TRBD2 (5 bases each). V was clipped by 0 bases and J by 3 bases, with 14 bases between them. Per the germline V gene, CDR1 is MNHEY and CDR2 is SVGEGT. The CDR3 length is 16 residues. CDR3 DNA: TGTGCCAGCAGTTACTCGCTCGGGACGGGAAAAGAGACCCAGTACTTC. Protein: CASSYSLGTGKETQYF.

V is TRBV28 and J is TRBJ1-4; 10 nucleotides align to TRBD1. CDR1 and CDR2 from the germline V gene are MDHEN and SYDVKM. Losses at the gene ends were 2 bases for V and 7 bases for J; bases not matched to a gene: 1. CDR3 length: 14 amino acids. The CDR3 protein is CASSLGTGVEKLFF. The CDR3 coding sequence is TGTGCCAGCAGTTTAGGGACAGGGGTTGAAAAACTGTTTTTT.

The V call is TRBV27, the J call TRBJ2-7, with 10 bases aligning to TRBD2. Germline assignment: CDR1 MNHEY and CDR2 SMNVEV (reference sequence). This CDR3 region has 15 residues. The V and J ends lost 6 bases and 7 bases, in that order; junction bases with no gene match: 12. This chain's CDR3 is CASSSTGLASREQYF. In nucleotides, the CDR3 is TGTGCCAGCAGCAGCACGGGACTAGCGAGCAGAGAGCAGTACTTC.

The rearrangement joins TRBV27 to TRBJ1-6, with 7 bases matching TRBD1. The V segment lost 2 bases and the J segment 2 bases; nucleotides outside the gene matches: 15. Germline CDR1 and CDR2: MNHEY and SMNVEV (reference sequence). This CDR3 is built from 20 residues. The CDR3 spells CASSLKEGPRGVPYNSPLHF. For the CDR3, the DNA is TGTGCCAGCAGTTTAAAGGAGGGACCCAGGGGGGTGCCCTATAATTCACCCCTCCACTTT.

The chain carries TRBV29-1 and TRBJ1-3, with TRBD1 as a possible D gene (6 bases). Germline CDR1 reads SQVTM; CDR2 reads ANQGSEA. There are 13 residues in the CDR3. V was trimmed by 8 bases and J by 0 bases, leaving 11 bases between them. The CDR3 here is CSTRQDSGNTIYF. The CDR3 nucleotides are TGCAGCACAAGACAGGACTCTGGAAACACCATATATTTT.

The genes are TRBV13 and TRBJ1-6; maybe TRBD1 (5 bases). Trimming stripped 7 bases from V and 6 bases from J, with 13 bases between. Germline CDR1 is PRHDT and CDR2 is FYEKMQ (reference sequence). This CDR3 is built from 14 residues. The CDR3 DNA follows: TGTGCCAGCATAGGGACCAGGAGTAATTCACCCCTCCACTTT. It translates to CASIGTRSNSPLHF.

The gene calls are TRBV5-6 and TRBJ1-2; TRBD1 matches at 8 bases. Germline lookup yields CDR1 SGHDT and CDR2 YYEEEE. There are 13 residues in the CDR3. The junction had 4 bases not matched to a gene; V was cut back by 2 bases and J by 7 bases. The CDR3 sequence is CASSFPGGSGYTF. The CDR3 region has the DNA TGTGCCAGCAGCTTCCCAGGGGGCTCTGGCTACACCTTC.

The J gene is TRBJ2-7, the V gene TRBV6-5; perhaps TRBD2 as D (6 bases). Between the trimmed V and J ends, which lost 11 bases and 4 bases, there was a span of 15 bases. Germline lookup yields CDR1 MNHEY and CDR2 SVGAGI. The CDR3 sequence is 12 residues long. The DNA for the CDR3 is TGTGCCGTCTCAACTCGGGGGTACGAGCAGTACTTC. This gives the protein CAVSTRGYEQYF.

J is TRBJ2-1 and V is TRBV4-3, with TRBD2 matching over 7 bases. The CDR3 loop spans 15 amino acids. Germline lookup yields CDR1 LGHNA and CDR2 YSLEER. V shed 0 bases and J 2 bases; nucleotides not matched to a gene: 1. The CDR3: CASSQDRGAYNEQFF. The CDR3 region has the DNA TGCGCCAGCAGCCAAGATCGGGGGGCCTACAATGAGCAGTTCTTC.

This CDR3 reads CASSVGLAGVTDTQYF. In DNA, the CDR3 is TGTGCCAGCAGCGTGGGACTAGCGGGGGTCACAGATACGCAGTATTTT. The chain is built from TRBV9 and TRBJ2-3, with 14 bases lining up with TRBD2. The CDR3 contains 16 residues. Germline V gene sequence: CDR1 SGDLS, CDR2 YYNGEE. The junction had 1 base not matched to a gene; V was cut back by 2 bases and J by 2 bases. Full variable domain (outside the CDR3, taken from reference TRBV9 and TRBJ2-3): DSGVTQTPKHLITATGQRVTLRCSPRSGDLSVYWYQQSLDQGLQFLIQYYNGEERAKGNILERFSAQQFPDLHSELNLSSLELGDSALYFCASSVGLAGVTDTQYFGPGTRLTVL.

This clone was seen a handful of times. The chain recombines TRBV5-6 with TRBJ1-2; D unresolved. The CDR3 is 12 amino acids. Germline CDR1 reads SGHDT; CDR2 reads YYEEEE. V was shortened by 0 bases and J by 8 bases, with 8 bases between the two germline ends. CDR3 region: CASSLDLRGYTF. The CDR3 nucleotides are TGTGCCAGCAGCTTGGATCTCCGCGGCTACACCTTC.

This clone was detected a few times. The chain has TRBV4-1 and TRBJ2-5; D is unresolved. V lost 3 bases to trimming and J lost 2 bases, with 7 bases between them. This CDR3 spans 13 amino acids. Germline V lookup: CDR1 MGHRA, CDR2 YSYEKL. The DNA of the CDR3 is TGCGCCAGCAGCCATACGGCACAAGAGACCCAGTACTTC. It translates to CASSHTAQETQYF.

This rearrangement joins TRBV5-4 to TRBJ1-4, with TRBD1 matching 7 bases. CDR1 and CDR2 (germline): SGHNT, YYREEE (reference sequence). J lost 5 bases, V lost 3 bases, and 10 bases had no gene match. The CDR3 runs 16 residues. The DNA for the CDR3 is TGTGCCAGCAGCTCCTCCCAGGGGGACACGAATGAAAAACTGTTTTTT. The encoded protein is CASSSSQGDTNEKLFF.

This chain uses TRBV28 with TRBJ1-5; D unclear. This CDR3 has 12 residues. Germline V gene lookup returns CDR1 MDHEN and CDR2 SYDVKM. V lost 4 bases and J lost 6, with 7 bases in between. The CDR3 protein is CASSSDFQPQHF. The CDR3 nucleotides are TGTGCCAGCAGTTCGGATTTTCAGCCCCAGCATTTT.

V usage is TRBV4-3 and J usage is TRBJ2-3, with D perhaps TRBD2 (6 bases). The CDR3 length is 16 residues. Germline CDR1 LGHNA, CDR2 YSLEER. Trimming pared 4 bases from V and 2 bases from J, leaving 16 bases between. CDR3: CASSRIKGTFTDTQYF. The CDR3 DNA follows: TGCGCCAGCAGCCGAATAAAAGGGACTTTCACAGATACGCAGTATTTT.